This is a list of T cell receptor beta chains from one sample in a study of cytotoxic CD8 clonotypes in ibrutinib-treated CLL. Clones were read by immunoSEQ multiplex PCR, and TCRdb kept only the in-frame ones, dropping some. This table holds about 60,000 clones, approximately 50% found once. The specimen comprised PBMCs, sampled at disease progression, from a patient treated with ibrutinib. Every receptor here comes from a human donor with chronic lymphocytic leukemia. CDR3s leave out the opening cysteine and the closing phenylalanine or tryptophan.

CDR3aa | v_gene
ASSQRTGAGELF | TRBV14
ASSSDRMKY | TRBV11-2
ASAEGLNTEAF | TRBV11-2
SGTRNSNQPQH | TRBV28
ASSYGSDTQY | TRBV6-6
ASRPETNTEAF | TRBV11-3
ASSRDRGGETQY | TRBV7-2
ASSIPGTGTKQY | TRBV19
ASSPYSGNEQY | TRBV5-1
AWTTISGNTIY | TRBV30
ASSLSGGAPDTQY | TRBV6-5
ASSSGTATYEQY | TRBV7-8
ASSLGGGANVLT | TRBV27
ATSRALSPSSTDTQY | TRBV15
ASSRLTGEYTEAF | TRBV5-4
ASSMTSGGSYEQY | TRBV7-6
ASSLVGATDTQY | TRBV5-1
ASSLLPGQGSEQY | TRBV14
ASSDMVQEGNYGYT | TRBV28
ASSSGGDNTEAF | TRBV28
ASRNEDSYGYT | TRBV19
ASSYPGQRVKPQH | TRBV5-8
ASRVDRVSNQPQH | TRBV2
ASSYGGHGEAF | TRBV27
ASSLGRETQY | TRBV5-1
ASSVQFGEQY | TRBV9
ASSLVGGIVTYGYT | TRBV7-2
ASSEETRWRELANEQF | TRBV6-1
ASSSSGQGGYNEQF | TRBV7-9
ASRAQGRIGEQY | TRBV28
AWSPQGYGYT | TRBV30
ASSLGDRGHSEKLF | TRBV7-9
ASSLEAANTGELF | TRBV5-1
ASSEGRGRGEQY | TRBV2
ASSRLGTEAF | TRBV11-1
ASSLVRQGRNEQY | TRBV7-2
ASSLGSTGVRYEQY | TRBV27
ASSPSEHEQF | TRBV18
ASSLVGQVSSGNTIY | TRBV5-1
ASRTRGDSTNEKLF | TRBV5-1
ASSQDRQAPQPQH | TRBV4-2
ASSFLVQPQH | TRBV28
ASSQGDRDNEKLF | TRBV4-3
ASLTGGSNTEAF | TRBV28
ATSRGPTGGTEAF | TRBV15
ASRAGAGGHNEQF | TRBV7-3
AAISGANVLT | TRBV25-1
ASSPPSRAVMNTEAF | TRBV18
ASSEITIY | TRBV6-1
ASSAPDGTQY | TRBV9
ASSGTGVVEQF | TRBV6-5
ASSLGVRAYSPLH | TRBV5-4
AISVDKTFTGELF | TRBV10-3
ASSFLTGGEKLF | TRBV7-9
ASSEHGTDSNQPQH | TRBV2
ASSKGQGCTDTQY | TRBV21-1
ASSILLESNQPQH | TRBV19